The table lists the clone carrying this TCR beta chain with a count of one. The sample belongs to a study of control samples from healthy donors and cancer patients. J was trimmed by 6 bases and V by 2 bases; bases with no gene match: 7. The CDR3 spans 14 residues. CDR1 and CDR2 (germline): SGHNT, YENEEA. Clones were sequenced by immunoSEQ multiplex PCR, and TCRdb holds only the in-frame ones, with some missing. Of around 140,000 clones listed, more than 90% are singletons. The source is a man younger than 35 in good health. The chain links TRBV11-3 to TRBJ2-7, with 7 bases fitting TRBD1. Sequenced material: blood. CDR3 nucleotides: TGTGCCAGCAGCTTAAAGGGGGCGCGTGGCGAGCAGTACTTC. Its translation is CASSLKGARGEQYF.